These T cell receptor delta chains were read from a single sample in a study of Vδ1+ human thymocytes. TCRdb called clones anew from the multiplex PCR reads with CATT. The sample has some 54,000 delta-chain clones, 15% to 20% seen once. The sequencing input was Vdelta1+ gamma-delta thymocytes from the thymus. These receptor sequences come from a boy in the first two years of life who had congenital heart surgery. The CDR3 runs from the conserved cysteine through the conserved F or W. D genes are given only for firm matches. Clone size is given for some rows only: seen once, a few or many times, or a class if the clone is expanded.

>.|TRDV1|25|TRDD3|TRDJ1
CALGERGGSYPYLLGDASWTDKLIF
TGTGCTCTTGGGGAACGAGGGGGCTCCTACCCTTACCTACTGGGGGATGCCTCATGGACCGATAAACTCATCTTT
>.|TRDV1|19|TRDD3|TRDJ1
CALGELSRTLGDGTDKLIF
TGTGCTCTTGGGGAATTGAGTAGGACACTGGGGGATGGCACCGATAAACTCATCTTT
>few|TRDV1|14|TRDD3|TRDJ1
CALPGGYGTDKLIF
TGTGCTCTTCCTGGGGGATACGGCACCGATAAACTCATCTTT
>few|TRDV1|23|TRDD3|TRDJ1
CALGEPGLLHSWGILDYTDKLIF
TGTGCTCTTGGGGAGCCAGGCTTACTACACTCATGGGGGATACTCGATTACACCGATAAACTCATCTTT
>few|TRDV1|19|.|TRDJ1
CALGVVPFLLTGGTDKLIF
TGTGCTCTTGGGGTTGTCCCCTTCCTTCTTACTGGGGGGACCGATAAACTCATCTTT
>few|TRDV1|17|.|TRDJ1
CALGECFTPGGTDKLIF
TGTGCTCTTGGGGAATGTTTCACCCCTGGAGGCACCGATAAACTCATCTTT
>few|TRDV1|14|.|TRDJ1
CALGEVGREDKLIF
TGTGCTCTTGGGGAAGTAGGTCGAGAGGATAAACTCATCTTT
>.|TRDV1|19|TRDD3|TRDJ1
CALVRLRTLGGMYTDKLIF
TGTGCTCTTGTTCGACTCCGCACCCTGGGGGGTATGTACACCGATAAACTCATCTTT
>few|TRDV1|16|.|TRDJ1
CALGEHPPKYTDKLIF
TGTGCTCTTGGGGAACATCCCCCCAAGTACACCGATAAACTCATCTTT
>.|TRDV2|14|.|TRDJ1
CACDLFPVRDKLIF
TGTGCCTGTGACCTCTTCCCCGTTCGGGATAAACTCATCTTT
>.|TRDV1|16|.|TRDJ1
CALGGSYPSTPYKLIF
TGTGCTCTTGGGGGGTCCTACCCCAGTACTCCTTATAAACTCATCTTT
>few|TRDV1|19|TRDD3|TRDJ1
CALGNQGARLGDTCDKLIF
TGTGCTCTTGGGAACCAGGGGGCAAGGCTGGGGGATACGTGCGATAAACTCATCTTT
>.|TRDV1|17|.|TRDJ1
CALGEVTLDWQNYKLIF
TGCGCTCTTGGGGAAGTCACGCTTGACTGGCAAAACTATAAACTCATCTTT
>.|TRDV1|17|.|TRDJ1
CALGELVPGDHTDKLIF
TGTGCTCTTGGGGAACTGGTCCCCGGGGACCACACCGATAAACTCATCTTT
>.|TRDV1|22|TRDD2|TRDJ1
CALGDPAFLLSWGPTHTDKLIF
TGTGCTCTTGGGGACCCGGCCTTCCTACTTAGTTGGGGGCCTACCCACACCGATAAACTCATCTTT
>.|TRDV1|20|TRDD3|TRDJ1
CALGELIWGILGRGPDKLIF
TGTGCTCTTGGGGAACTAATCTGGGGGATACTTGGCCGCGGGCCCGATAAACTCATCTTT
>.|TRDV1|16|.|TRDJ1
CALGERVLAYTDKLIF
TGTGCTCTTGGGGAACGAGTACTGGCGTACACCGATAAGCTCATCTTT
>few|TRDV1|19|TRDD3|TRDJ1
CALGESEGTGGYAADKPIF
TGTGCTCTTGGGGAATCGGAGGGTACTGGGGGATACGCCGCCGATAAACCCATCTTT
>few|TRDV1|20|TRDD2|TRDJ1
CALGDAFLRGGPNPTDKLIF
TGTGCTCTTGGGGACGCCTTCCTACGCGGGGGACCGAATCCCACCGATAAACTCATCTTT